These T cell receptor beta chains were read from a single sample in a study of cytomegalovirus exposure and HLA in healthy donors. The data were produced by immunoSEQ multiplex PCR, yet TCRdb's version contains in-frame clones alone and is incomplete. The sample gives about 130,000 clones, around 72% of which show up once; under 5% is in the top ten. Sequencing was performed on PBMCs. The receptors were sampled from a man aged 25 to 40 in good health and CMV-seronegative. Each CDR3 is given with its conserved first and last residue. The D gene is left open where the match is weak. The listing skips clone size in some rows; elsewhere it reads once, few, many or a size class.

clone_size,j_call,v_call,d_call,cdr3_aa,cdr3_nt
-,TRBJ1-4,TRBV28,-,CASSLFGGNNEKLFF,TGTGCCAGCAGTTTATTCGGGGGGAATAATGAAAAACTGTTTTTT
-,TRBJ1-5,TRBV7-9,-,CASSRSDSSNQPQHF,TGTGCCAGCAGCCGCTCTGACAGTTCCAATCAGCCCCAGCATTTT
-,TRBJ2-1,TRBV15,TRBD2,CATSRGHSGGAYNEQFF,TGTGCCACCAGCAGAGGGCACAGCGGGGGGGCCTACAATGAGCAGTTCTTC
-,TRBJ2-3,TRBV29-1,TRBD2,CSAVAGTSGVTDTQYF,TGCAGCGCTGTGGCCGGGACTAGCGGGGTCACAGATACGCAGTATTTT
-,TRBJ2-5,TRBV28,-,CASRDMTGYQETQYF,TGTGCCAGCCGAGATATGACAGGCTACCAAGAGACCCAGTACTTC
-,TRBJ2-5,TRBV2,TRBD1,CASSEALDRDPQETQYF,TGTGCCAGCAGTGAAGCTTTGGACAGGGATCCCCAAGAGACCCAGTACTTC
-,TRBJ2-4,TRBV7-2,-,CASSLGGLAKNIQYF,TGTGCCAGCAGCTTAGGGGGGCTAGCCAAAAACATTCAGTACTTC
-,TRBJ2-1,TRBV5-1,TRBD2,CASSLASGVYNEQFF,TGCGCCAGCAGCTTGGCTAGCGGGGTATACAATGAGCAGTTCTTC
-,TRBJ1-2,TRBV6-5,-,CASSPGEGIYGYTF,TGTGCCAGCAGCCCCGGGGAGGGTATCTATGGCTACACCTTC
-,TRBJ1-4,TRBV15,-,CATSRALGQSTNEKLFF,TGTGCCACCAGCAGAGCGCTAGGACAGTCGACTAATGAAAAACTGTTTTTT
-,TRBJ2-1,TRBV7-2,-,CASSLTPGFFNEQFF,TGTGCCAGCAGCTTGACCCCGGGGTTTTTCAATGAGCAGTTCTTC
-,TRBJ2-2,TRBV11-2,TRBD1,CASSLTGVGTGELFF,TGTGCCAGCAGCTTGACAGGGGTCGGCACCGGGGAGCTGTTTTTT
-,TRBJ2-7,TRBV2,-,CASSVWQNHYEQYF,TGTGCCAGCAGTGTGTGGCAGAATCACTACGAGCAGTACTTC
few,TRBJ1-6,TRBV6-5,-,CASGLDRFGSPLHF,TGTGCCAGCGGACTTGACAGGTTTGGATCACCCCTCCACTTT
-,TRBJ2-3,TRBV5-1,TRBD2,CASSLGLAGGNTDTQYF,TGCGCCAGCAGCTTGGGCCTAGCGGGGGGGAACACAGATACGCAGTATTTT
-,TRBJ2-7,TRBV27,TRBD1,CASSSWDRGYEQYF,TGTGCCAGCAGTTCTTGGGACAGGGGTTACGAGCAGTACTTC
-,TRBJ1-4,TRBV5-1,-,CASSPGGGANEKLFF,TGCGCCAGCAGCCCTGGCGGGGGGGCTAATGAAAAACTGTTTTTT
-,TRBJ1-6,TRBV9,-,CASSVMDNLDSPLHF,TGTGCCAGCAGCGTCATGGACAATTTGGATTCACCCCTCCACTTT
-,TRBJ2-7,TRBV6-1,TRBD2,CASGGAGGGGSYEQYF,TGTGCCAGCGGTGGGGCGGGCGGGGGGGGATCCTACGAGCAGTACTTC
-,TRBJ1-5,TRBV19,-,CASSPGDGLGASNQPQHF,TGTGCCAGTAGTCCGGGGGATGGACTCGGGGCTAGCAATCAGCCCCAGCATTTT
-,TRBJ2-7,TRBV19,TRBD2,CASSKRGESHEQYF,TGTGCCAGTAGTAAGCGGGGGGAGAGCCACGAGCAGTACTTC
-,TRBJ2-3,TRBV5-4,TRBD2,CASSHPARGGTDTQYF,TGTGCCAGCAGCCATCCGGCGCGGGGGGGGACAGATACGCAGTATTTT
-,TRBJ2-5,TRBV4-3,TRBD2,CASSHGLAGKETQYF,TGCGCCAGCAGCCACGGACTAGCGGGGAAAGAGACCCAGTACTTC
-,TRBJ1-5,TRBV27,-,CASSSHQVNQPQHF,TGTGCCAGCAGTTCACACCAGGTGAATCAGCCCCAGCATTTT
few,TRBJ1-2,TRBV5-4,-,CASSSRSDPFYGYTF,TGTGCCAGCAGCTCCCGCAGCGATCCTTTCTATGGCTACACCTTC
few,TRBJ1-1,TRBV10-3,TRBD1,CAISESVDFASLGQGALEEAFF,TGTGCCATCAGTGAGTCAGTCGACTTCGCATCGTTGGGGCAGGGGGCGTTGGAAGAAGCTTTCTTT